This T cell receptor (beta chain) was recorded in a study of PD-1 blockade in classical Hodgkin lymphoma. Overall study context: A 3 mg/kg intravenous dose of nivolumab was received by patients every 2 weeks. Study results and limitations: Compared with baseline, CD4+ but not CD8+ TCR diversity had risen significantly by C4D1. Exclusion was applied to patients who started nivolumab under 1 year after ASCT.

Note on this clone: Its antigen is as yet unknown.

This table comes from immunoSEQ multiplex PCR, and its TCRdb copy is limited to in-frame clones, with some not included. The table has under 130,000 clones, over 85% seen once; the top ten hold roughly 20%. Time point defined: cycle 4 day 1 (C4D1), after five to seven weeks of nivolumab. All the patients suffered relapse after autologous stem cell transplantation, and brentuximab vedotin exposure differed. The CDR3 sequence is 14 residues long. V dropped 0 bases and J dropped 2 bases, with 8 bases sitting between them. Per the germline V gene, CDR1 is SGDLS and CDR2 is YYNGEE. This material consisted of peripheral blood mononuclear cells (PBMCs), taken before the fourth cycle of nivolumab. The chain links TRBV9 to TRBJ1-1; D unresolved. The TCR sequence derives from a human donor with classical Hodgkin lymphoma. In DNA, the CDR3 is TGTGCCAGCAGCGTAGTAGGATCAAACACTGAAGCTTTCTTT. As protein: CASSVVGSNTEAFF.